A single sample is the source of the 26 T cell receptor beta chains below, sequenced in a study of cytomegalovirus exposure and HLA in healthy donors. Method: immunoSEQ multiplex PCR; TCRdb's copy keeps in-frame clones and lacks some. This table has 120,000 or so clones, 80% to 90% appearing once. The sample taken for sequencing was PBMCs. The source is a woman in her late teens or twenties in good health and CMV-seronegative.

This clone was observed once. The chain is built from TRBV5-1 and TRBJ2-3; 8 bases map to TRBD1. The germline V gene encodes CDR1 SGHRS and CDR2 YFSETQ. The V gene end was trimmed by 3 bases and the J gene end by 2 bases; junction bases not matched to a gene: 11. This CDR3 has 17 amino acids. CDR3 sequence (DNA): TGCGCCAGCAGCTGGCCCAGGGGGCGGGAAACCACAGATACGCAGTATTTT. Its protein is CASSWPRGRETTDTQYF. The entire variable domain, with the rest obtained from reference TRBV5-1 and TRBJ2-3, is as follows: KAGVTQTPRYLIKTRGQQVTLSCSPISGHRSVSWYQQTPGQGLQFLFEYFSETQRNKGNFPGRFSGRQFSNSRSEMNVSTLELGDSALYLCASSWPRGRETTDTQYFGPGTRLTVL.

The chain uses TRBV28 and TRBJ2-7, with 7 bases that match TRBD1. V lost 5 bases and J lost 9; bases outside the gene matches: 4. The CDR3 loop spans 11 amino acids. CDR1 is MDHEN, CDR2 SYDVKM, per germline. The CDR3 protein is CASSLQGTQYF. As DNA, the CDR3 is TGTGCCAGCAGTCTACAGGGGACGCAGTACTTC.

The CDR3 coding sequence is TGTGCCAGCTCACCGCAGCGGACGTACAATGAGCAGTTCTTC. It specifies CASSPQRTYNEQFF. The V and J genes are TRBV18 and TRBJ2-1; maybe TRBD2 (5 bases). The CDR3 contains 14 residues. With 3 bases removed from V and 4 bases from J, the gap between germline ends came to 10 bases. Germline values: CDR1 KGHSH, CDR2 LQKENI.

The chain couples TRBV27 to TRBJ2-7; 11 nucleotides align to TRBD1. The CDR3 contains 14 residues. Looked up from germline, CDR1 is MNHEY and CDR2 is SMNVEV (reference sequence). The junction had 10 bases not matched to a gene; V was cut back by 6 bases and J by 9 bases. The CDR3 loop reads CASREGTGGIWQYF. The CDR3, as DNA: TGTGCCAGCAGGGAGGGGACAGGGGGAATTTGGCAGTACTTC.

This clone was observed a few times. This chain joins TRBV27 and TRBJ2-3; 14 bases match TRBD2. CDR1 is MNHEY and CDR2 is SMNVEV in the germline V gene (reference sequence). The V gene end was trimmed by 6 bases and the J gene end by 3 bases; junction bases not matched to a gene: 5. The CDR3 has 16 residues. DNA for the CDR3: TGTGCCAGCAGAGAACGGACTAGCGGGGGGACAGATACGCAGTATTTT. Amino acid sequence: CASRERTSGGTDTQYF.

The V and J genes are TRBV30 and TRBJ2-2, with 7 bases lining up with TRBD1. The CDR3 extends over 14 amino acids. V dropped 6 bases and J dropped 1; count of bases not matched to a gene: 5. Germline CDR1 reads GTSNPN; CDR2 reads SVGIG (reference sequence). CDR3 bases: TGTGCCTGTAGGACAGGACAGAACACCGGGGAGCTGTTTTTT. The encoded protein is CACRTGQNTGELFF.

The chain carries TRBV29-1 and TRBJ2-7, with 9 positions matching TRBD1. CDR3 length: 14 residues. The trim removed 7 bases at V and 3 bases at J, leaving 10 bases unmatched. From germline, CDR1 is SQVTM and CDR2 ANQGSEA. Written as DNA, the CDR3 is TGCAGCGCGCGAATCGGGACAGGGAACTACGAGCAGTACTTC. It translates to CSARIGTGNYEQYF.

CDR3 DNA: TGTGCCAGCAGTGGAAATACAGGGGTTGGCAATCAGCCCCAGCATTTT. Protein product: CASSGNTGVGNQPQHF. This rearrangement joins TRBV25-1 to TRBJ1-5; 7 positions agree with TRBD1. Germline CDR1 MGHDK, CDR2 SYGVNS. The V gene end was trimmed by 4 bases and the J gene end by 2 bases; junction bases not matched to a gene: 8. The length of the CDR3 is 16 residues.

The chain couples TRBV9 to TRBJ2-1; possible D gene TRBD2, 6 bases. Trimming stripped 2 bases from V and 6 bases from J, with 12 bases between. This CDR3 region has 14 residues. Germline CDR1 reads SGDLS; CDR2 reads YYNGEE. CDR3 in amino acids: CASSVMGGTNEQFF. CDR3 coding DNA: TGTGCCAGCAGCGTCATGGGCGGGACCAATGAGCAGTTCTTC. Combining the CDR3 with reference TRBV9 and TRBJ2-1 gives the whole variable domain DSGVTQTPKHLITATGQRVTLRCSPRSGDLSVYWYQQSLDQGLQFLIQYYNGEERAKGNILERFSAQQFPDLHSELNLSSLELGDSALYFCASSVMGGTNEQFFGPGTRLTVL.

J is TRBJ2-5 and V is TRBV10-2; D call uncertain. CDR1 and CDR2 from the germline V gene are WSHSY and SAAADI. The ends were cut back, 3 bases at V and 4 bases at J, with 15 bases in the middle. This CDR3 region has 15 residues. CDR3 nucleotide sequence: TGCGCCAGCAGTGAACCGGGTTTCTCTGGAGAGACCCAGTACTTC. It is translated as CASSEPGFSGETQYF.

The chain carries TRBV19 and TRBJ2-7; D perhaps matches TRBD2 (6 bases). CDR1 and CDR2 from the germline V gene are LNHDA and SQIVND (reference sequence). Trimming removed 6 bases from V and 5 bases from J, with 11 bases in between. The CDR3 spans 12 residues. Here the CDR3 DNA reads TGTGCCAGTAGCGGGAGAAACGACGAGCAGTACTTC. It translates to CASSGRNDEQYF.

V and J are TRBV18 and TRBJ1-5; possible D gene TRBD1, 5 bases. V gave up 6 bases and J gave up 3 bases, with 15 bases separating them. Germline V CDR1 and CDR2: KGHSH, LQKENI. The CDR3 consists of 15 residues. DNA of the CDR3: TGTGCCAGCTCCGTGGATTGGGGCTTCAATCAGCCCCAGCATTTT. As protein: CASSVDWGFNQPQHF. Using reference TRBV18 and TRBJ1-5 for the parts outside the CDR3, the full variable domain is NAGVMQNPRHLVRRRGQEARLRCSPMKGHSHVYWYRQLPEEGLKFMVYLQKENIIDESGMPKERFSAEFPKEGPSILRIQQVVRGDSAAYFCASSVDWGFNQPQHFGDGTRLSIL.

The V gene is TRBV30, the J gene TRBJ1-2; D call uncertain. Germline V gene sequence: CDR1 GTSNPN, CDR2 SVGIG (reference sequence). The CDR3 has 12 amino acids. Deletions cut 1 base from V and 8 bases from J, with 11 bases between. The CDR3 DNA is TGTGCCTGGAGTGCGGGGTGGAGCGGCTACACCTTC. Amino acid sequence: CAWSAGWSGYTF.

The chain combines TRBV6-1 with TRBJ2-7; D remains unclear. The CDR3 has 14 residues. The V end lost 2 bases, the J end lost 4 bases, and 12 bases lay between the germline ends. The germline gives CDR1 MNHNS, CDR2 SASEGT. The CDR3 DNA follows: TGTGCCAGCAGTGAATGGGTGTTGAGGTACGAGCAGTACTTC. It yields the protein CASSEWVLRYEQYF.

The V gene is TRBV6-5, the J gene TRBJ1-3; 8 bases are a match to TRBD1. Germline assignment: CDR1 MNHEY and CDR2 SVGAGI. V dropped 0 bases and J dropped 3; count of bases not matched to a gene: 4. This CDR3 spans 16 amino acids. The DNA for the CDR3 is TGTGCCAGCAGTTACTCGTCAGGGGGCATTGGAAACACCATATATTTT. Translated, it gives CASSYSSGGIGNTIYF.

The chain recombines TRBV6-6 with TRBJ2-7; 8 positions agree with TRBD1. This CDR3 has 15 amino acids. From germline, CDR1 is MNHNY and CDR2 SVGAGI (reference sequence). The trim removed 2 bases at V and 4 bases at J, leaving 7 bases unmatched. CDR3 region: CASSYPRTGYYEQYF. The CDR3 DNA sequence: TGTGCCAGCAGTTACCCGAGGACAGGGTATTACGAGCAGTACTTC.

The chain is built from TRBV2 and TRBJ2-1, with D uncertain. Germline V gene lookup returns CDR1 SNHLY and CDR2 FYNNEI. The V and J ends lost 6 bases and 5 bases respectively, with 17 bases between them. CDR3 length equals 15 residues. The CDR3 DNA sequence: TGTGCCAGCAGCTCCCGTCAACCCGGTAACAATGAGCAGTTCTTC. Amino acids: CASSSRQPGNNEQFF.

The V gene is TRBV7-3, the J gene TRBJ2-1; no firm D call. This CDR3 spans 18 amino acids. V gave up 5 bases and J gave up 0 bases, with 20 bases separating them. Per the germline V gene, CDR1 is SGHTA and CDR2 is FQGTGA. CDR3 coding DNA: TGTGCCAGCAGCCCGGCCTACTGGCGGTCCAGCTCCTACAATGAGCAGTTCTTC. It is translated as CASSPAYWRSSSYNEQFF.

This clone was observed a handful of times. The rearrangement joins TRBV2 to TRBJ2-7, with D unresolved. The V end lost 6 bases, the J end lost 9 bases, and 12 bases lay between the germline ends. This CDR3 contains 11 residues. Germline V lookup: CDR1 SNHLY, CDR2 FYNNEI. The CDR3 sequence is CASRPLRGQYF. The CDR3 DNA sequence: TGTGCCAGCAGGCCCTTACGCGGGCAGTACTTC.

The V gene is TRBV19, the J gene TRBJ2-7, with 7 bases identical to TRBD1. CDR3 length equals 13 residues. Germline V lookup: CDR1 LNHDA, CDR2 SQIVND (reference sequence). J lost 7 bases, V lost 8 bases, and 11 bases had no gene match. The CDR3 is CASRTGATSEQYF. CDR3 in DNA: TGTGCCAGTCGCACAGGGGCCACCTCTGAGCAGTACTTC.

The genes are TRBV9 and TRBJ2-1; the D is unclear. V lost 2 bases, J lost 9 bases, and 15 bases lay in between. Germline V lookup: CDR1 SGDLS, CDR2 YYNGEE. The CDR3 extends over 14 amino acids. The CDR3 DNA sequence: TGTGCCAGCAGCGTCGACCCAGAGCTAGGTGAGCAGTTCTTC. Protein: CASSVDPELGEQFF.

This chain connects TRBV7-9 to TRBJ1-3; D is uncertain. The CDR3 is made up of 16 amino acids. In germline, CDR1 is SEHNR, CDR2 FQNEAQ (reference sequence). V was clipped by 5 bases and J by 4 bases, with 18 bases between them. Here the CDR3 reads CASSPLERAWGNTIYF. The CDR3, as DNA: TGTGCCAGCAGCCCCCTTGAGAGGGCTTGGGGAAACACCATATATTTT.

The chain is built from TRBV29-1 and TRBJ1-4, with D perhaps TRBD1 (5 bases). CDR3 length: 16 amino acids. V was cut by 0 bases and J by 8 bases, with 19 bases left in between. CDR1 and CDR2 from the germline V gene are SQVTM and ANQGSEA. The CDR3 loop reads CSVEEEGAAYGEKLFF. CDR3 nucleotides: TGCAGCGTTGAAGAAGAAGGGGCAGCCTATGGGGAAAAACTGTTTTTT.

The CDR3 loop reads CASSIWGQGTEKLFF. The DNA for the CDR3 is TGTGCCAGTAGTATTTGGGGACAGGGGACTGAAAAACTGTTTTTT. This chain joins TRBV19 and TRBJ1-4, with TRBD1 matching 10 bases. Germline assignment: CDR1 LNHDA and CDR2 SQIVND (reference sequence). V trimming: 3 bases; J trimming: 7 bases; junction bases outside the gene matches: 5. This CDR3 has 15 amino acids. Looking up the rest from reference TRBV19 and TRBJ1-4 gives the full variable domain: DGGITQSPKYLFRKEGQNVTLSCEQNLNHDAMYWYRQDPGQGLRLIYYSQIVNDFQKGDIAEGYSVSREKKESFPLTVTSAQKNPTAFYLCASSIWGQGTEKLFFGSGTQLSVL.

The chain has TRBV7-5 and TRBJ1-1. TRBV7-5 is given as a pseudogene. CDR3 length: 13 residues. Written as DNA, the CDR3 is TGTGCCAGAAGCTTCCCCGGGATCCATGAAGCTTTCTTT. Translating it yields CARSFPGIHEAFF.

The chain employs TRBV11-3 and TRBJ2-5; D may be TRBD1 (6 bases). Per the germline V gene, CDR1 is SGHNT and CDR2 is YENEEA. The CDR3 consists of 16 residues. The germline V and J ends were trimmed by 5 bases and 5 bases, with 21 bases remaining between them. CDR3 loop: CASSAGTTGNRETQYF. In nucleotides, the CDR3 is TGTGCCAGCAGCGCCGGGACAACGGGGAACCGGGAGACCCAGTACTTC.